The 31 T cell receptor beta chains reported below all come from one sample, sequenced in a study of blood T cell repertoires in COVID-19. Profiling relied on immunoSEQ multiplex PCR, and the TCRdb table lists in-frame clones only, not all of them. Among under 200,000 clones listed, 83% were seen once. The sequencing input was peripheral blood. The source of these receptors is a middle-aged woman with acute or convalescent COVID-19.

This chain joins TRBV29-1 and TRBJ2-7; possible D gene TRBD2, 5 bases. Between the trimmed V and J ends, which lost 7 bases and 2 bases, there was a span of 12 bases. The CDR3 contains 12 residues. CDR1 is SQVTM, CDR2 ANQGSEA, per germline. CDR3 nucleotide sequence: TGCAGCGCCGGACTCGGAGCCTACGAGCAGTACTTC. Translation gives CSAGLGAYEQYF.

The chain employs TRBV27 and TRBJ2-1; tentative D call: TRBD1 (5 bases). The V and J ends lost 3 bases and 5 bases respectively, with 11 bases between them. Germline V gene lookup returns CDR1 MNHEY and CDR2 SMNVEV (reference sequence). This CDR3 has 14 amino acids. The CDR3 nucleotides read TGTGCCAGCAGTTTTTTGGTCAGGGACAATGAGCAGTTCTTC. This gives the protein CASSFLVRDNEQFF.

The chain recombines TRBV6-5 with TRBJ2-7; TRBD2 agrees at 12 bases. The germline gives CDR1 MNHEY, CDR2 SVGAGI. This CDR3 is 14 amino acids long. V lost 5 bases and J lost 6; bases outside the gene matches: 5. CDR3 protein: CASSRLAGASEQYF. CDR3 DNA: TGTGCCAGCAGTAGACTAGCGGGAGCTAGCGAGCAGTACTTC.

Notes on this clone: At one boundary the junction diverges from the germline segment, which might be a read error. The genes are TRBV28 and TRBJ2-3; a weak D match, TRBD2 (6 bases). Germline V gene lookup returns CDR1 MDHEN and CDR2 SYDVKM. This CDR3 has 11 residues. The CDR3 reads CASSLTRGLNF. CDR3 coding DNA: TGTGCCAGCAGTCTTACGCGGGGACTCAATTTT.

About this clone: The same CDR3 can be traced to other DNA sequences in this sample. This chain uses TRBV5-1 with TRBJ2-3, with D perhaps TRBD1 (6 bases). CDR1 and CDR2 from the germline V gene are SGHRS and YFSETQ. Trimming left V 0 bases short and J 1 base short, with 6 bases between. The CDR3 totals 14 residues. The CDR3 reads CASSLEGGTDTQYF. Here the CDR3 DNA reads TGCGCCAGCAGCTTGGAGGGGGGCACAGATACGCAGTATTTT.

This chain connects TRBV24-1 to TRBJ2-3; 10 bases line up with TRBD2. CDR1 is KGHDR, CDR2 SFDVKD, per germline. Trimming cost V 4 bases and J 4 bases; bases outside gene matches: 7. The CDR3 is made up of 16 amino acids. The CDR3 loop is CATSDPAGGGPDTQYF. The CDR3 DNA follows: TGTGCCACCAGTGACCCAGCGGGAGGGGGCCCAGATACGCAGTATTTT.

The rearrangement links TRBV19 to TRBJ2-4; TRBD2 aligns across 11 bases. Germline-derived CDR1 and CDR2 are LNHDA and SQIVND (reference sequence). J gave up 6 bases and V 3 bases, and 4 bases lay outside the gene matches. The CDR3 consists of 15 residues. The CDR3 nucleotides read TGTGCCAGTAGTATCCTAGCGGGGGGAGGAAACATTCAGTACTTC. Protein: CASSILAGGGNIQYF.

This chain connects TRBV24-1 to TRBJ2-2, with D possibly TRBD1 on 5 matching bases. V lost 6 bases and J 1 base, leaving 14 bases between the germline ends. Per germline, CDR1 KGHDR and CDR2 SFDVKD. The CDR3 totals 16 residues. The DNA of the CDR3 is TGTGCCACCAGTAGAGTGGGCCAGGGGAACACCGGGGAGCTGTTTTTT. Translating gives CATSRVGQGNTGELFF.

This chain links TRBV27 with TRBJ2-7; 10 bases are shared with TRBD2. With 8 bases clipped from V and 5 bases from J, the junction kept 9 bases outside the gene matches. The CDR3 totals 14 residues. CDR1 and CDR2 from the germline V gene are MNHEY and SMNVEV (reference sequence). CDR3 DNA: TGTGCCAGCTATGGTCCTAGCGGGAGCCACGAGCAGTACTTC. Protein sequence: CASYGPSGSHEQYF.

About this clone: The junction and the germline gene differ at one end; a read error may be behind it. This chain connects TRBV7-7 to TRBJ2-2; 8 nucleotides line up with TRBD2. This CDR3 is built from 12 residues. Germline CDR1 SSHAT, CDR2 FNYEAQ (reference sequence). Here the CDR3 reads CASSPGGGSLFF. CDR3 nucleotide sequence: TGTGCTAGCAGCCCGGGGGGGGGCTCGCTGTTTTTT.

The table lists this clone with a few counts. The CDR3, as DNA: TGTGCCAGCAGCTTCCCTGGCCGGCGGGGGCTAGCTAATGAAAAACTGTTTTTT. Translating gives CASSFPGRRGLANEKLFF. The chain is built from TRBV21-1 and TRBJ1-4. TRBV21-1 is shown as a pseudogene. The length of the CDR3 is 18 residues.

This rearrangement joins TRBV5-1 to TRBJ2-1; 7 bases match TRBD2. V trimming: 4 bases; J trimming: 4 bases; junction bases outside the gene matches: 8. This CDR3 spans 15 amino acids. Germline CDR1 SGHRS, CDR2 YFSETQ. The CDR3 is CASSLSGDPYNEQFF. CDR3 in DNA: TGCGCCAGCAGCCTAAGCGGGGATCCGTACAATGAGCAGTTCTTC.

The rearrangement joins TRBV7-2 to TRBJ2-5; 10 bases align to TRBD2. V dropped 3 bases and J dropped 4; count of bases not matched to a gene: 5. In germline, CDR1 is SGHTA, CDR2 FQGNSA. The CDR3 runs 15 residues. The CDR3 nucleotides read TGTGCCAGCAGCTTCCAGCGGGGGGGAGGAGAGACCCAGTACTTC. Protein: CASSFQRGGGETQYF.

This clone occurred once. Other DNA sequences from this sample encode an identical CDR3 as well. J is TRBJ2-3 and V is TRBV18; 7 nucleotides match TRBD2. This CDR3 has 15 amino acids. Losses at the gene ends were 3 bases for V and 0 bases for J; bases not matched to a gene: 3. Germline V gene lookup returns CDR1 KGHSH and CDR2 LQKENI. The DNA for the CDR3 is TGTGCCAGCTCACCCCCGGGGGGAAGCACAGATACGCAGTATTTT. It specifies CASSPPGGSTDTQYF.

The CDR3 is CATSDDTGVTHQPQHF. CDR3 in DNA: TGTGCCACCAGTGATGACACAGGGGTCACGCATCAGCCCCAGCATTTT. The V call is TRBV24-1, the J call TRBJ1-5; 7 nucleotides agree with TRBD1. The V segment lost 3 bases and the J segment 5 bases; nucleotides outside the gene matches: 9. Germline CDR1 KGHDR, CDR2 SFDVKD. CDR3 length: 16 residues.

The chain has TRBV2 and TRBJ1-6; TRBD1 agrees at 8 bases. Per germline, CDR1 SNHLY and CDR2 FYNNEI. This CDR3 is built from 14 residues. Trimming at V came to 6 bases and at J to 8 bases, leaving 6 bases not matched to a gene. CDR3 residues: CASRYTGGDSPLHF. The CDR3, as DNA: TGTGCCAGCAGGTATACAGGGGGAGATTCACCCCTCCACTTT.

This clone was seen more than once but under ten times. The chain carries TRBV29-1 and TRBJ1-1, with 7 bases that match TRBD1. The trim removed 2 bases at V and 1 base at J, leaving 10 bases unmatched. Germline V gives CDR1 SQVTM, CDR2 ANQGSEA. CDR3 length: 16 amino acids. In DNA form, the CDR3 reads TGCAGCGTTGAATCCGTACAGGGGAGTAAGAACACTGAAGCTTTCTTT. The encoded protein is CSVESVQGSKNTEAFF.

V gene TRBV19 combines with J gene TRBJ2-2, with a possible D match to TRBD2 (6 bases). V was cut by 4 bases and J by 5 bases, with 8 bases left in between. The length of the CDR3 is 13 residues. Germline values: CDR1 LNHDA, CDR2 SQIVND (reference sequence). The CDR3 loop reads CASSRGETGELFF. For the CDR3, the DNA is TGTGCCAGTAGTAGGGGGGAAACCGGGGAGCTGTTTTTT.

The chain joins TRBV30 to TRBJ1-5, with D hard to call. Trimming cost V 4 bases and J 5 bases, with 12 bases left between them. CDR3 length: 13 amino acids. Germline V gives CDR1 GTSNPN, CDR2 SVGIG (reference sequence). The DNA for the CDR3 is TGTGCCTGGACCTGGCCTCTCGATCAGCCCCAGCATTTT. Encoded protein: CAWTWPLDQPQHF.

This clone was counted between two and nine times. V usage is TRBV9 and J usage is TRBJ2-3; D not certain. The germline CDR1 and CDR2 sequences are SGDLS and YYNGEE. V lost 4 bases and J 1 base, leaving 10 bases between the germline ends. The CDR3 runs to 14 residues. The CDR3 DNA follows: TGTGCCAGCAGCCCCCAGGTTGGCACAGATACGCAGTATTTT. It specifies CASSPQVGTDTQYF.

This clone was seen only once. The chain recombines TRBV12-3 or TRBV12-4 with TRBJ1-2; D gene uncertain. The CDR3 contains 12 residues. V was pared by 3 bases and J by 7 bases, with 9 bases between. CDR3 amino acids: CASSLSGIGYTF. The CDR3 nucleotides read TGTGCCAGCAGTTTGTCCGGGATTGGCTACACCTTC.

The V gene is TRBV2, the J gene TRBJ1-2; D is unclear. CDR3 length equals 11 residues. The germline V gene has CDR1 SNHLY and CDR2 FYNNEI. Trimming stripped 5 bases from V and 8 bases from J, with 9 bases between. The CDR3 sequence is CASSYGGGYTF. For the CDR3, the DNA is TGTGCCAGCAGTTACGGAGGAGGCTACACCTTC.

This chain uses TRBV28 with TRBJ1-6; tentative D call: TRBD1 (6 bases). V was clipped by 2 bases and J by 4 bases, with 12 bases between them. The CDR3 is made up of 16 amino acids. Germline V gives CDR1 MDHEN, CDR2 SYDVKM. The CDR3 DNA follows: TGTGCCAGCAGTTTAGTCAGGACAGCTTATAATTCACCCCTCCACTTT. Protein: CASSLVRTAYNSPLHF.

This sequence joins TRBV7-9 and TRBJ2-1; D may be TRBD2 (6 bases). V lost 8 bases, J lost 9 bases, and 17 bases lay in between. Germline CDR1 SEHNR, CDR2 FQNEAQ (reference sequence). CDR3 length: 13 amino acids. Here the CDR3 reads CASGGVCRGEQFF. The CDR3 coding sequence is TGTGCCAGCGGAGGGGTCTGCCGGGGTGAGCAGTTCTTC.

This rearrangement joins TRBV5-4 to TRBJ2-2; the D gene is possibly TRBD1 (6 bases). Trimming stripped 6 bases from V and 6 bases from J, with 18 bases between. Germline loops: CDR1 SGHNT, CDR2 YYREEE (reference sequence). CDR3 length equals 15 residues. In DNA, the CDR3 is TGTGCCAGCACCGCTTCCATTCAGGGGTCCGGGGAGCTGTTTTTT. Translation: CASTASIQGSGELFF.

The CDR3 loop reads CASSFDRVETQYF. The CDR3 DNA reads TGTGCCAGCAGCTTCGACAGGGTGGAGACCCAGTACTTC. The chain recombines TRBV7-9 with TRBJ2-5; 7 bases agree with TRBD1. In germline, CDR1 is SEHNR, CDR2 FQNEAQ (reference sequence). The ends lost 3 bases at V and 5 bases at J; junction bases unmatched: 3. CDR3 length: 13 residues.

DNA for the CDR3: TGTGCCAGCAGTCCAACCTCCGCGTACGAGCAGTACTTC. This gives the protein CASSPTSAYEQYF. The gene calls are TRBV27 and TRBJ2-7; no clear D gene. The length of the CDR3 is 13 residues. Germline values: CDR1 MNHEY, CDR2 SMNVEV (reference sequence). The V end lost 5 bases, the J end lost 4 bases, and 12 bases lay between the germline ends.

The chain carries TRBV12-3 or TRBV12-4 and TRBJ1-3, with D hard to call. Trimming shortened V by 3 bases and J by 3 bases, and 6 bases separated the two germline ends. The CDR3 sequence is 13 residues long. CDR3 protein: CASSFGVGNTIYF. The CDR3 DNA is TGTGCCAGCAGTTTCGGGGTTGGAAACACCATATATTTT.

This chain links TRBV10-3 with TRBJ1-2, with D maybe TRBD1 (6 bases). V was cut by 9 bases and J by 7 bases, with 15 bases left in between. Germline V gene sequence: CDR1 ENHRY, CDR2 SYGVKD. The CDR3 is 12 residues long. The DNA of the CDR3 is TGTGCCATTCAAGGGGGGGCCGGTGGCTACACCTTC. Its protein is CAIQGGAGGYTF.

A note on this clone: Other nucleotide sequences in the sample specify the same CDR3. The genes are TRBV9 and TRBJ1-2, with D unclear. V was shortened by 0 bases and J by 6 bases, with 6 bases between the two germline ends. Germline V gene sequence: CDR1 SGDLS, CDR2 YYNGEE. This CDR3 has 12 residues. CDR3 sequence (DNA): TGTGCCAGCAGCGTAGCGGGGAATGGCTACACCTTC. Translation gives CASSVAGNGYTF. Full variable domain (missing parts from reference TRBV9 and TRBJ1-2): DSGVTQTPKHLITATGQRVTLRCSPRSGDLSVYWYQQSLDQGLQFLIQYYNGEERAKGNILERFSAQQFPDLHSELNLSSLELGDSALYFCASSVAGNGYTFGSGTRLTVV.

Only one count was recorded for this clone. The CDR3 loop reads CASSLGVLGLTSTDTQYF. The CDR3 coding sequence is TGCGCCAGCAGCTTGGGGGTCTTGGGACTGACCAGCACAGATACGCAGTATTTT. This chain joins TRBV5-1 and TRBJ2-3, with D perhaps TRBD2 (6 bases). The CDR3 length is 18 residues. The germline V and J ends were trimmed by 0 bases and 0 bases, with 17 bases remaining between them. The germline V gene has CDR1 SGHRS and CDR2 YFSETQ.